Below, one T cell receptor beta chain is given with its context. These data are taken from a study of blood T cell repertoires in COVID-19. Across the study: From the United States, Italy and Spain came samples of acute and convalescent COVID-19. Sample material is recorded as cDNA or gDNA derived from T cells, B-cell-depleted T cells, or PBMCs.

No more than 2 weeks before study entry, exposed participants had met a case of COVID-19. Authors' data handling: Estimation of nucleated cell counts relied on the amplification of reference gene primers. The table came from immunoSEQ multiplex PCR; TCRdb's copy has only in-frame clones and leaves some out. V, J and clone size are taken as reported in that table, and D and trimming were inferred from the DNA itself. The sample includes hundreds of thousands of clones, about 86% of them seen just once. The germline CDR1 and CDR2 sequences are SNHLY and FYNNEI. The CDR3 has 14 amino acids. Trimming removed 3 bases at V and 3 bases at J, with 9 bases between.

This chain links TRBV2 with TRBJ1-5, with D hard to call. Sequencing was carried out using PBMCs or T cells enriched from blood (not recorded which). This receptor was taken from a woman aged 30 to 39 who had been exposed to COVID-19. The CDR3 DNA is TGTGCCAGCAGTGACGAGGGTTACAATCAGCCCCAGCATTTT. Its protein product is CASSDEGYNQPQHF.